This T cell receptor beta chain comes out of a study of T cell changes during pregnancy in multiple sclerosis (dated by TCRdb to about 2019). The study in broad terms: The study examined how the T cell repertoire changed over the course of pregnancy in women with multiple sclerosis.

CDR1 and CDR2 (DFQATT, SNEGSKA) derive from the germline V gene (reference sequence). Its CDR3 holds 10 amino acids, cysteine through phenylalanine. The entry retains the CDR3 DNA only, 30 bases that are in frame from base 1. With regard to this clone: No cognate antigen has been identified for it. Base qualities are not provided; no much larger clone lies one nucleotide away.

To prepare the library, the immunoSEQ multiplex PCR assay was applied. TCRdb carries this immuneACCESS record with in-frame sequences only. Its versions omit some clonotypes, under half of them owing to an unresolved V gene in the studies checked, with the rest unexplained. In this sample the table shows 46,000 or so clones, roughly 95% of which occur a single time. The ten largest clones represent 3% to 4% of the sample. The starting material was CD8+ T cells from peripheral blood mononuclear cells, obtained after pregnancy. The chain links TRBV20-1 with TRBJ2-5; there is no confident call for the D gene. The end of the DNA aligns better with TRBJ2-7, so the J call may be wrong. The origin of this receptor is a female donor with multiple sclerosis, enrolled in a pregnancy study. In nucleotides, the sequence is TGCAGTGCTAGTCTCTACGAGCAGTACTTC. Its amino acids are CSASLYEQYF.